These 31 T cell receptor beta chains share one sample of origin, sequenced in a study of CD4+ T cells in melanoma. TCRdb's table, derived via immunoSEQ multiplex PCR, lists solely in-frame clones and lacks some. The table records more than 110,000 clones, around 90% of them present only once. These receptor sequences come from a human donor with melanoma.

The J gene is TRBJ1-5, the V gene TRBV2; the D gene is possibly TRBD1 (5 bases). From germline, CDR1 is SNHLY and CDR2 FYNNEI. This CDR3 has 14 residues. Trimming took off 8 bases at V and 7 bases at J, with 18 bases between the two ends. The CDR3 loop is CASAGQGGGQPQHF. The CDR3 DNA reads as TGTGCCAGCGCCGGTCAGGGCGGCGGCCAGCCCCAGCATTTT.

The chain is built from TRBV9 and TRBJ2-1; D is unresolved. CDR3 length equals 13 residues. V was clipped by 0 bases and J by 6 bases, with 7 bases between them. CDR1 is SGDLS, CDR2 YYNGEE, per germline. The CDR3: CASSVAQLNEQFF. The CDR3 DNA reads TGTGCCAGCAGCGTAGCACAGCTCAATGAGCAGTTCTTC.

The gene calls are TRBV5-4 and TRBJ2-3; weak D call: TRBD1 (5 bases). Per the germline V gene, CDR1 is SGHNT and CDR2 is YYREEE (reference sequence). Trimming took off 0 bases at V and 4 bases at J, with 9 bases between the two ends. There are 14 residues in the CDR3. CDR3: CASSLAAGSDTQYF. The CDR3 DNA sequence: TGTGCCAGCAGCTTGGCCGCAGGGTCAGATACGCAGTATTTT.

The V and J genes are TRBV5-6 and TRBJ2-6; a possible D gene is TRBD1 (6 bases). The germline V gene has CDR1 SGHDT and CDR2 YYEEEE. The CDR3 has 16 residues. Trimming removed 4 bases from V and 0 bases from J, with 11 bases in between. CDR3 in amino acids: CASSAWGLSGANVLTF. As DNA, the CDR3 is TGTGCCAGCAGCGCCTGGGGGCTCTCTGGGGCCAACGTCCTGACTTTC. The whole variable domain, remainder taken from reference TRBV5-6 and TRBJ2-6, is DAGVTQSPTHLIKTRGQQVTLRCSPKSGHDTVSWYQQALGQGPQFIFQYYEEEERQRGNFPDRFSGHQFPNYSSELNVNALLLGDSALYLCASSAWGLSGANVLTFGAGSRLTVL.

This chain uses TRBV2 with TRBJ2-2; unclear D gene. The CDR3 has 12 amino acids. Germline CDR1 SNHLY, CDR2 FYNNEI. Trimming took 7 bases from V and 0 from J, leaving 3 bases between them. For the CDR3, the DNA is TGTGCCAGCATGGCGAACACCGGGGAGCTGTTTTTT. This translates into CASMANTGELFF.

The chain is built from TRBV5-4 and TRBJ2-7; TRBD2 matches at 7 bases. The length of the CDR3 is 16 residues. V lost 0 bases and J lost 0; bases outside the gene matches: 6. Germline assignment: CDR1 SGHNT and CDR2 YYREEE (reference sequence). The CDR3 loop reads CASSLVSGTISYEQYF. CDR3 bases: TGTGCCAGCAGCTTGGTGAGCGGGACTATCTCCTACGAGCAGTACTTC.

The V call is TRBV19, the J call TRBJ1-2, with TRBD1 as a possible D gene (5 bases). Germline CDR1 is LNHDA and CDR2 is SQIVND (reference sequence). V shed 5 bases and J shed 0 bases, with 13 bases lying between them. This CDR3 comprises 15 residues. This chain's CDR3 is CASSPVGTTNYGYTF. The DNA for the CDR3 is TGTGCCAGTAGTCCAGTAGGGACTACTAACTATGGCTACACCTTC.

J is TRBJ2-5 and V is TRBV7-9; D uncertain. CDR3 length: 14 residues. Germline-derived CDR1 and CDR2 are SEHNR and FQNEAQ (reference sequence). The V end was cut by 1 base, the J end by 4 bases, with 10 bases between. This CDR3 reads CASSLVSGIETQYF. CDR3 sequence (DNA): TGTGCCAGCAGCTTAGTCTCTGGGATAGAGACCCAGTACTTC.

The rearrangement links TRBV28 to TRBJ2-2; TRBD2 might be the D (6 bases). The CDR3 has 15 residues. Germline V CDR1 and CDR2: MDHEN, SYDVKM. Trimming pared 10 bases from V and 0 bases from J, leaving 15 bases between. The CDR3 spells CATTFSGPNTGELFF. CDR3 nucleotide sequence: TGTGCCACCACGTTCAGCGGGCCGAACACCGGGGAGCTGTTTTTT.

The rearrangement uses TRBV7-8 and TRBJ2-1, with 8 bases aligning to TRBD2. Germline values: CDR1 SGHVS, CDR2 FQNEAQ. The V gene end was trimmed by 4 bases and the J gene end by 2 bases; junction bases not matched to a gene: 7. This CDR3 region has 16 residues. CDR3 sequence reads: CASSSTGGAPYNEQFF. DNA of the CDR3: TGTGCCAGCAGCTCCACCGGGGGGGCCCCCTACAATGAGCAGTTCTTC.

This rearrangement joins TRBV5-1 to TRBJ1-2, with 7 positions matching TRBD1. CDR1 SGHRS and CDR2 YFSETQ come from the germline V gene. The J segment lost 8 bases and the V segment lost 2 bases, leaving 12 bases of the junction unmatched. There are 15 residues in the CDR3. The CDR3 protein is CASSFTGDLGGGYTF. CDR3 DNA: TGCGCCAGCAGCTTTACAGGGGATTTAGGTGGCGGCTACACCTTC.

This chain connects TRBV5-1 to TRBJ2-7; D gene ambiguous. Germline CDR1 is SGHRS and CDR2 is YFSETQ. The CDR3 consists of 14 residues. V dropped 2 bases and J dropped 3 bases, with 12 bases sitting between them. The CDR3 spells CASSLLQPVYEQYF. In DNA form, the CDR3 reads TGCGCCAGCAGCTTACTACAGCCCGTCTACGAGCAGTACTTC.

The genes are TRBV10-3 and TRBJ2-1, with 8 nucleotides matching TRBD2. The CDR3 length is 15 residues. Losses at the gene ends were 2 bases for V and 9 bases for J; bases not matched to a gene: 9. The germline V gene has CDR1 ENHRY and CDR2 SYGVKD. The DNA for the CDR3 is TGTGCCATCAGTGAGCGGGGGGGCCTTGAGACTGAGCAGTTCTTC. Translation: CAISERGGLETEQFF.

This chain uses TRBV6-5 with TRBJ1-5, with D perhaps matching TRBD1 (6 bases). This CDR3 contains 16 residues. The germline V gene has CDR1 MNHEY and CDR2 SVGAGI. Between the trimmed V and J ends, which lost 4 bases and 2 bases, there was a span of 15 bases. CDR3 loop: CASSSVDSPGNQPQHF. The CDR3 region has the DNA TGTGCCAGCAGTTCAGTGGACAGTCCAGGCAATCAGCCCCAGCATTTT.

The chain couples TRBV2 to TRBJ2-2, with D maybe TRBD1 (6 bases). Trimming stripped 5 bases from V and 4 bases from J, with 14 bases between. Germline lookup yields CDR1 SNHLY and CDR2 FYNNEI. This CDR3 contains 15 residues. CDR3 DNA sequence: TGTGCCAGCAGTTCTTCAGGGGTGATCACCGGGGAGCTGTTTTTT. The encoded protein is CASSSSGVITGELFF.

The genes are TRBV7-2 and TRBJ2-5; 8 nucleotides match TRBD1. The V gene end was trimmed by 5 bases and the J gene end by 4 bases; junction bases not matched to a gene: 6. The CDR3 totals 14 residues. Germline loops: CDR1 SGHTA, CDR2 FQGNSA. In DNA, the CDR3 is TGTGCCAGCAGCCGGACAGGGTGGGGAGAGACCCAGTACTTC. Translating it yields CASSRTGWGETQYF.

J is TRBJ2-3 and V is TRBV2; D remains ambiguous. The length of the CDR3 is 12 residues. Trimming took off 7 bases at V and 0 bases at J, with 5 bases between the two ends. Germline V gene data show CDR1 as SNHLY and CDR2 as FYNNEI. CDR3 coding DNA: TGTGCCAGCACACTTAGCACAGATACGCAGTATTTT. Encoded protein: CASTLSTDTQYF. The variable domain in full, with the rest retrieved from reference TRBV2 and TRBJ2-3, is EPEVTQTPSHQVTQMGQEVILRCVPISNHLYFYWYRQILGQKVEFLVSFYNNEISEKSEIFDDQFSVERPDGSNFTLKIRSTKLEDSAMYFCASTLSTDTQYFGPGTRLTVL.

The chain employs TRBV2 and TRBJ2-3, with a tentative D call TRBD1 (5 bases). The CDR3 has 14 amino acids. V lost 7 bases, J lost 4 bases, and 15 bases lay in between. Germline CDR1 is SNHLY and CDR2 is FYNNEI. CDR3 sequence (DNA): TGTGCCAGCAATTGGGGCAGGCTCGCAGATACGCAGTATTTT. Protein product: CASNWGRLADTQYF.

This CDR3 reads CASSLRDRPNYGYTF. CDR3 sequence (DNA): TGTGCCAGCAGCCTCCGGGACAGACCAAACTATGGCTACACCTTC. The rearrangement joins TRBV5-6 to TRBJ1-2, with 7 bases identical to TRBD1. Germline V gene data show CDR1 as SGHDT and CDR2 as YYEEEE. CDR3 size: 15 residues. V was pared by 4 bases and J by 2 bases, with 8 bases of the junction left unmatched.

The rearrangement uses TRBV10-3 and TRBJ1-1; D gene unclear. Deletions cut 4 bases from V and 1 base from J, with 10 bases between. This CDR3 contains 14 residues. CDR1 ENHRY and CDR2 SYGVKD come from the germline V gene. CDR3 region: CAISARTGNTEAFF. CDR3 bases: TGTGCCATCAGTGCGCGCACGGGGAACACTGAAGCTTTCTTT.

The J gene is TRBJ2-5, the V gene TRBV4-1; 9 bases match TRBD2. Germline CDR1 MGHRA, CDR2 YSYEKL. V gave up 0 bases and J gave up 0 bases; unmatched junction bases: 8. CDR3 size: 18 residues. The CDR3 DNA reads TGCGCCAGCAGCCAAGAAAAGGGACTAGCCCGGGACCAAGAGACCCAGTACTTC. As protein: CASSQEKGLARDQETQYF.

The CDR3 region has the DNA TGTGCCAGTACTACTCAGGGGGCGGCGGTCTACAATGAGCAGTTCTTC. Its translation is CASTTQGAAVYNEQFF. The chain recombines TRBV11-2 with TRBJ2-1, with TRBD1 matching over 8 bases. With V trimmed by 9 bases and J by 3 bases, 13 bases remained unmatched. The CDR3 runs 16 residues. Germline assignment: CDR1 SGHAT and CDR2 FQNNGV.

V gene TRBV29-1 combines with J gene TRBJ2-3; 16 positions match TRBD2. There are 17 residues in the CDR3. Germline V CDR1 and CDR2: SQVTM, ANQGSEA. The V gene end was trimmed by 3 bases and the J gene end by 2 bases; junction bases not matched to a gene: 5. CDR3 protein: CSVDAGLAGGNTDTQYF. The CDR3 DNA follows: TGCAGCGTTGACGCGGGACTAGCGGGGGGGAACACAGATACGCAGTATTTT.

This clone was seen a single time. The chain is built from TRBV15 and TRBJ1-4; D is unclear. Germline loops: CDR1 LNHNV, CDR2 YYDKDF (reference sequence). The V end lost 0 bases, the J end lost 8 bases, and 7 bases lay between the germline ends. This CDR3 has 13 residues. This chain's CDR3 is CATSRDLGEKLFF. The CDR3 DNA reads as TGTGCCACCAGCAGAGATCTGGGGGAAAAACTGTTTTTT.

The chain couples TRBV6-5 to TRBJ1-2, with 7 bases fitting TRBD1. V was pared by 8 bases and J by 3 bases, with 6 bases of the junction left unmatched. Germline V gives CDR1 MNHEY, CDR2 SVGAGI. This CDR3 region has 13 residues. The CDR3: CASARDRHYGYTF. DNA for the CDR3: TGTGCCAGCGCTAGGGACAGACACTATGGCTACACCTTC.

Only one count was recorded for this clone. The V and J genes are TRBV5-4 and TRBJ2-7, with D possibly matching TRBD1 (8 bases). This CDR3 spans 15 amino acids. Germline V gene sequence: CDR1 SGHNT, CDR2 YYREEE (reference sequence). V dropped 0 bases and J dropped 3 bases, with 13 bases sitting between them. As DNA, the CDR3 is TGTGCCAGCAGCTTGGTCAGCGGGACAGGCTACGAGCAGTACTTC. Its translation: CASSLVSGTGYEQYF.

The J gene is TRBJ2-1, the V gene TRBV7-3; unclear D gene. This CDR3 region has 12 residues. CDR1 is SGHTA, CDR2 FQGTGA, per germline. V was cut by 2 bases and J by 7 bases, with 6 bases left in between. Here the CDR3 DNA reads TGTGCCAGCAGCTTATTCGGGAATGAGCAGTTCTTC. Translating gives CASSLFGNEQFF.

The rearrangement joins TRBV5-5 to TRBJ1-6; D not resolved. V shed 5 bases and J shed 7 bases, with 16 bases lying between them. Germline-derived CDR1 and CDR2 are SGHKS and YYEKEE (reference sequence). This CDR3 has 15 amino acids. The CDR3 coding sequence is TGTGCCAGCAGTCTCGGGATCTTGGAAAATTCACCCCTCCACTTT. This codes for CASSLGILENSPLHF.

This clone appeared a single time. The V call is TRBV4-2, the J call TRBJ2-3; unclear D gene. V lost 1 base and J lost 4, with 3 bases in between. Per germline, CDR1 LGHNA and CDR2 YNFKEQ. The CDR3 covers 12 residues. The CDR3 loop is CASSQVPDTQYF. The CDR3 region has the DNA TGTGCCAGCAGCCAAGTTCCAGATACGCAGTATTTT.

The chain is built from TRBV9 and TRBJ2-3, with a possible D match to TRBD2 (6 bases). Trimming took off 2 bases at V and 0 bases at J, with 16 bases between the two ends. There are 17 residues in the CDR3. Per the germline V gene, CDR1 is SGDLS and CDR2 is YYNGEE. The chain's CDR3 is CASSVGGAGYSTDTQYF. CDR3 DNA sequence: TGTGCCAGCAGCGTGGGGGGAGCGGGTTATAGCACAGATACGCAGTATTTT.

This rearrangement joins TRBV5-1 to TRBJ1-1, with 7 bases aligning to TRBD1. The CDR3 is 13 residues long. With V trimmed by 4 bases and J by 7 bases, 7 bases remained unmatched. Germline values: CDR1 SGHRS, CDR2 YFSETQ. The CDR3 nucleotides read TGCGCCAGCAGCGTGTACAGGGGAGGTGAAGCTTTCTTT. It encodes CASSVYRGGEAFF. Drawing the rest from reference TRBV5-1 and TRBJ1-1, the complete variable domain is KAGVTQTPRYLIKTRGQQVTLSCSPISGHRSVSWYQQTPGQGLQFLFEYFSETQRNKGNFPGRFSGRQFSNSRSEMNVSTLELGDSALYLCASSVYRGGEAFFGQGTRLTVV.